This T cell receptor beta chain is from a study of T cell clusters in autoimmune cytopenias. Looked up from germline, CDR1 is KGHSH and CDR2 is LQKENI. The CDR3 has 15 residues. The study's findings and limits: Exclusive TRB clusters were approximately 3-fold more numerous in healthy donors than in active autoimmune hepatitis. No cluster-lack signature appeared between secondary cytopenia and chronic lymphocytic leukemia patients, apparently due to lymphoma masking. TRB repertoire shifts in secondary cytopenia and chronic lymphocytic leukemia mostly reflected lymphoma, not autoimmunity. Clustering suggested that physiological T cell clusters were missing in primary autoimmune cytopenia patients.

This clonotype counts as medium-sized by frequency. Its matching antigen is unknown. Multiplex touch-down PCR amplified TRB using TRB-A and TRB-B pools in one tube. TCRdb processed the multiplex PCR reads again and assigns one entry to each CDR3 protein, with no DNA. The table lists several thousand distinct CDR3 sequences, with under 45% in the top ten. Approximately 40,000 genome equivalents of blood DNA were amplified for TRB. This rearrangement joins TRBV18 to TRBJ1-6. This TCR was recovered from a human donor with an autoimmune cytopenia or autoimmune hepatitis (not recorded which). The sample comprised peripheral blood. The chain's CDR3 is CASSPKSSYNSPLHF. Based on the CDR3 plus reference TRBV18 and TRBJ1-6, the full variable domain is NAGVMQNPRHLVRRRGQEARLRCSPMKGHSHVYWYRQLPEEGLKFMVYLQKENIIDESGMPKERFSAEFPKEGPSILRIQQVVRGDSAAYFCASSPKSSYNSPLHFGNGTRLTVT.